A selection of T cell receptor beta chains follows, all from one sample in a study of patients and donors after allogeneic stem cell transplantation. TCRdb recomputed calls from the RT-PCR reads with MiXCR, one row per CDR3 protein. This sample has 95,000 to 120,000 distinct CDR3 sequences, with 35% found just once. What was sequenced was blood, either unsorted or a sorted T cell fraction (not recorded which). These receptors were taken from a human donor who was either an allogeneic HSCT recipient or a stem cell or donor lymphocyte infusion donor (not recorded which). It is not recorded whose cells these are; they may come from a transplant donor. CDR3s leave out the opening cysteine and the closing phenylalanine or tryptophan.

V	CDR3
TRBV6-5	ASSYVHRAKRGNSPLH
TRBV10-3	AISESRSNQPQH
TRBV6-5	ASSYRSGQTNTEAF
TRBV20-1	SARGGGRAPEQF
TRBV29-1	SVKRGGEKLF
TRBV6-6	ASTKDSAYYNEQF
TRBV29-1	SVDPNEQF
TRBV7-6	ASSLEPGRVDNTEAF
TRBV18	ASSPPAGGSPDTQY
TRBV15	ATSRDRASGRDTQY
TRBV7-2	ASSLGVSGRPKGPQY
TRBV3-1	ASSPASGVSDTQY
TRBV2	ASSGQGANQPQH
TRBV6-6	ASSTDRLGYEQY
TRBV6-6	ASTATGGASGNTIY
TRBV10-3	AIRNGTRQNTEAF
TRBV12-3/TRBV12-4	ASSLGGPGGYT
TRBV6-2/TRBV6-3	ASKEQPGTDTQY
TRBV15	ATRTGFQPQH
TRBV5-1	ASRSGTNTDTQY
TRBV7-9	ASSNTDRAYEQY
TRBV20-1	SAVTGAETQY
TRBV11-1	ASSSPGSGELF
TRBV7-9	ASSLTRPDIQY
TRBV18	ASSPPGGAPKKNIQY
TRBV28	ASSAYQGARQPQH
TRBV27	ASRPQPLWGETQY
TRBV3-1	ASSPFGRLNQPQH
TRBV24-1	ATRDPGTGTGELF
TRBV29-1	SVEHRDEQY
TRBV3-1	ASSPRRGGNTEAF
TRBV24-1	ATSDSRGGQNEQY
TRBV12-3/TRBV12-4	ASSWTFQETQY
TRBV6-5	ASSSQSGRAYNEQF
TRBV2	ASSVKWWVYNEQF
TRBV7-9	ASSFIGGGSPLH
TRBV4-3	ASSHKTGGYEQY
TRBV12-3/TRBV12-4	ASSETWDQPQH
TRBV6-2/TRBV6-3	ASSYTRRGYNEQF
TRBV29-1	SIRTVMVQY
TRBV6-1	ASTPGYGYT
TRBV20-1	SARAGASGSPLH
TRBV20-1	SARRQSYNEQF
TRBV4-3	ASSQYLPRTMNTGELF
TRBV5-1	ASSLANQGETQY
TRBV28	ASTLGLSPLH
TRBV29-1	SAGTGRGQPQH
TRBV20-1	SASTSSGNTIY